The 25 T cell receptor beta chains given below trace back to one sample, sequenced in a study of T-cell memory formation after mild COVID-19. From the 5' RACE reads, TCRdb called clonotypes with MiXCR, one entry per CDR3 protein. The sample holds roughly 300,000 distinct CDR3 sequences, around 13% seen once. Sequenced material: PBMCs or a T cell subset sorted from them (not recorded which). All receptors derive from a man aged 18 to 29 who had mild COVID-19 (a few samples of this study predate the infection). Cell type and time point are not known.

As DNA, the CDR3 is TGTGCCAGCAGGGATTTTCGCACTGAAGCTTTCTTT. Protein: CASRDFRTEAFF. The rearrangement joins TRBV6-5 to TRBJ1-1; D is unresolved. V was cut by 6 bases and J by 4 bases, with 9 bases left in between. The CDR3 spans 12 residues. Germline loops: CDR1 MNHEY, CDR2 SVGAGI.

This clonotype has at least ten counts. The chain recombines TRBV12-5 with TRBJ2-2; the match to TRBD2 covers 10 bases. The CDR3 runs 18 residues. V lost 3 bases, J lost 2 bases, and 9 bases stayed unmatched. CDR1 is LGHNT, CDR2 FRNRAP, per germline. The CDR3 DNA reads as TGTGCTAGTGGTTTTCGAGTAGCGGGGGGCCCTAACACCGGGGAGCTGTTTTTT. This codes for CASGFRVAGGPNTGELFF.

This chain links TRBV7-2 with TRBJ2-5; 7 bases align to TRBD1. In germline, CDR1 is SGHTA, CDR2 FQGNSA. Losses at the gene ends were 3 bases for V and 3 bases for J; bases not matched to a gene: 7. The CDR3 has 15 amino acids. The CDR3 sequence is CASSFPSGQEETQYF. The CDR3 coding sequence is TGTGCCAGCAGCTTCCCCTCCGGACAGGAAGAGACCCAGTACTTC. Supplemented by reference TRBV7-2 and TRBJ2-5, the full variable domain reads GAGVSQSPSNKVTEKGKDVELRCDPISGHTALYWYRQSLGQGLEFLIYFQGNSAPDKSGLPSDRFSAERTGGSVSTLTIQRTQQEDSAVYLCASSFPSGQEETQYFGPGTRLLVL.

V is TRBV27 and J is TRBJ2-1; D gene uncertain. This CDR3 is 16 amino acids long. Germline CDR1 reads MNHEY; CDR2 reads SMNVEV (reference sequence). Trimming removed 6 bases at V and 9 bases at J, with 24 bases between. DNA for the CDR3: TGTGCCAGCAGCCCTCCGGTTTGGGAAGGGATGTTTGAGCAGTTCTTC. This codes for CASSPPVWEGMFEQFF.

This clonotype was observed a few times. The chain combines TRBV7-9 with TRBJ2-5; D is unresolved. The length of the CDR3 is 17 residues. The germline V gene encodes CDR1 SEHNR and CDR2 FQNEAQ (reference sequence). Between the trimmed V and J ends, which lost 4 bases and 2 bases, there was a span of 20 bases. CDR3 loop: CASSSWVGVAEQETQYF. The CDR3 DNA follows: TGTGCCAGCAGCTCATGGGTAGGCGTGGCGGAACAAGAGACCCAGTACTTC.

This clonotype was seen a handful of times. V and J are TRBV20-1 and TRBJ2-4, with 9 bases that match TRBD2. The CDR3 is 16 amino acids. The germline V gene encodes CDR1 DFQATT and CDR2 SNEGSKA (reference sequence). The V gene end was trimmed by 6 bases and the J gene end by 4 bases; junction bases not matched to a gene: 13. CDR3 amino acids: CSAIRGGGATKNIQYF. The CDR3 DNA reads TGCAGTGCGATACGCGGCGGGGGGGCTACGAAAAACATTCAGTACTTC.

This clonotype came up a few times. CDR3 loop: CASSFTGVKETQYF. For the CDR3, the DNA is TGTGCCAGCAGCTTTACAGGGGTTAAAGAGACCCAGTACTTC. The chain joins TRBV7-2 to TRBJ2-5, with 7 positions matching TRBD1. Germline V CDR1 and CDR2: SGHTA, FQGNSA. CDR3 length: 14 amino acids. Germline trimming cut 3 bases from V and 3 bases from J; bases unmatched to any gene: 4.

This clonotype has a count of ten or more. V gene TRBV6-4 combines with J gene TRBJ2-3; D perhaps matches TRBD2 (7 bases). The V gene lost 2 bases and the J gene lost 4 bases, with 13 bases spanning the gap. The CDR3 consists of 15 residues. The germline gives CDR1 MRHNA, CDR2 SNTAGT. CDR3 nucleotides: TGTGCCAGCAGTGACGAGGGGGGGGCCGCAGATACGCAGTATTTT. The encoded protein is CASSDEGGAADTQYF.

This clonotype was observed a few times. The chain has TRBV27 and TRBJ2-2; D is tentatively TRBD1 or TRBD2 (6 bases each). Trimming stripped 4 bases from V and 2 bases from J, with 14 bases between. This CDR3 comprises 16 residues. In germline, CDR1 is MNHEY, CDR2 SMNVEV (reference sequence). This CDR3 reads CASSSRGTPNTGELFF. DNA of the CDR3: TGTGCCAGCAGTTCAAGGGGGACTCCCAACACCGGGGAGCTGTTTTTT.

This clonotype has a handful of counts. This chain connects TRBV30 to TRBJ2-1, with 7 bases that match TRBD2. Germline V gives CDR1 GTSNPN, CDR2 SVGIG (reference sequence). V gave up 1 base and J gave up 7 bases; unmatched junction bases: 4. The CDR3 sequence is 13 residues long. CDR3 DNA sequence: TGTGCCTGGAGTGGGGGGGGACGGAATGAGCAGTTCTTC. Its protein is CAWSGGGRNEQFF.

V usage is TRBV7-9 and J usage is TRBJ2-5; D possibly corresponds to TRBD2 (6 bases). The CDR3 extends over 16 amino acids. CDR1 is SEHNR and CDR2 is FQNEAQ in the germline V gene (reference sequence). Trimming cost V 5 bases and J 0 bases, with 16 bases left between them. The CDR3 coding sequence is TGTGCCAGCAGCCGGGGTTCGGCGGGACACCAAGAGACCCAGTACTTC. Amino acids: CASSRGSAGHQETQYF.

The rearrangement links TRBV6-5 to TRBJ1-6; D gene ambiguous. Germline V gene data show CDR1 as MNHEY and CDR2 as SVGAGI. The CDR3 contains 18 residues. V gave up 6 bases and J gave up 2 bases, with 20 bases separating them. CDR3: CASSQRPSTTPYNSPLHF. The CDR3 region has the DNA TGTGCCAGCAGCCAAAGACCAAGTACAACGCCCTATAATTCACCCCTCCACTTT.

This clonotype was picked up a small number of times. The rearrangement uses TRBV6-1 and TRBJ2-3; 9 nucleotides match TRBD1. The CDR3 has 12 amino acids. Unmatched junction bases numbered 5, after V lost 6 bases and J lost 10 bases. The germline gives CDR1 MNHNS, CDR2 SASEGT. The CDR3 reads CASSDRDRAQYF. CDR3 in DNA: TGTGCCAGCAGCGACCGGGACAGGGCGCAGTATTTT.

This clonotype has just a few counts. V is TRBV7-2 and J is TRBJ2-3; the match to TRBD2 covers 11 bases. Germline values: CDR1 SGHTA, CDR2 FQGNSA. CDR3 length equals 17 residues. The V segment lost 6 bases and the J segment 2 bases; nucleotides outside the gene matches: 10. CDR3 DNA sequence: TGTGCCAGCAGTACCCCGACTAGCGGGGTCACCACAGATACGCAGTATTTT. As protein: CASSTPTSGVTTDTQYF.

The chain couples TRBV6-6 to TRBJ2-7; the match to TRBD1 covers 10 bases. V was clipped by 5 bases and J by 1 base; unmatched bases: 11. The CDR3 totals 17 residues. The germline V gene encodes CDR1 MNHNY and CDR2 SVGAGI (reference sequence). CDR3 bases: TGTGCCAGCAGTCCTACTAACCCGGGACAGGGGTCCTACGAGCAGTACGTC. Translating it yields CASSPTNPGQGSYEQYV.

This chain joins TRBV24-1 and TRBJ1-2; no clear D. This CDR3 contains 12 residues. Germline CDR1 and CDR2: KGHDR and SFDVKD. The V end lost 5 bases, the J end lost 2 bases, and 5 bases lay between the germline ends. The CDR3 is CATSAYNYGYTF. The DNA of the CDR3 is TGTGCCACCAGTGCGTACAACTATGGCTACACCTTC.

The chain links TRBV7-9 to TRBJ2-1; D is ambiguous. V was clipped by 2 bases and J by 0 bases, with 8 bases between them. The CDR3 loop spans 15 amino acids. The germline V gene encodes CDR1 SEHNR and CDR2 FQNEAQ (reference sequence). CDR3: CASSLTALSYNEQFF. The CDR3, as DNA: TGTGCCAGCAGCTTAACCGCCCTCTCCTACAATGAGCAGTTCTTC.

J is TRBJ2-1 and V is TRBV4-3, with D possibly being TRBD2 (7 bases). V lost 1 base and J lost 15, with 16 bases in between. The CDR3 extends over 13 amino acids. Germline loops: CDR1 LGHNA, CDR2 YSLEER. The CDR3 nucleotides are TGCGCCAGCAGCCAAGGGGAGGGGGGTAGGATGTTCTTC. Residues: CASSQGEGGRMFF.

This clonotype was seen only a few times. This chain joins TRBV5-4 and TRBJ1-4; a weak D match, TRBD1 (6 bases). Per germline, CDR1 SGHNT and CDR2 YYREEE (reference sequence). The CDR3 has 14 amino acids. V was clipped by 4 bases and J by 5 bases, with 12 bases between them. CDR3 coding DNA: TGTGCCAGCAGCCGAGCCAGGGGAAATGAAAAACTGTTTTTT. Amino acids: CASSRARGNEKLFF.

This clonotype turned up a few times. This chain uses TRBV5-1 with TRBJ1-1; D not resolved. Trimming removed 0 bases from V and 0 bases from J, with 15 bases in between. This CDR3 has 17 residues. CDR1 is SGHRS and CDR2 is YFSETQ in the germline V gene. Written as DNA, the CDR3 is TGCGCCAGCAGCTTGGGCGATTGGCGAGGGTTGAACACTGAAGCTTTCTTT. Its translation: CASSLGDWRGLNTEAFF.

This clonotype has just a few counts. This chain connects TRBV9 to TRBJ2-5; possible D gene TRBD1, 6 bases. The germline CDR1 and CDR2 sequences are SGDLS and YYNGEE. V was trimmed by 0 bases and J by 7 bases, leaving 16 bases between them. The CDR3 is made up of 15 amino acids. The CDR3 DNA sequence: TGTGCCAGCAGCGTAGGGACAGATAAATTTGCGACCCAGTACTTC. Its protein is CASSVGTDKFATQYF.

The V call is TRBV23-1, the J call TRBJ1-1; tentatively, D is TRBD1 (5 bases). TRBV23-1 is given ORF status, its function remaining uncertain. The V gene lost 2 bases and the J gene lost 0 bases, with 16 bases spanning the gap. The CDR3 is 17 residues long. CDR3 in amino acids: CASSQPAGVEMNTEAFF. The CDR3 DNA sequence: TGCGCCAGCAGTCAACCCGCGGGGGTAGAGATGAACACTGAAGCTTTCTTT.

The sample holds many counts of this clonotype. J is TRBJ2-1 and V is TRBV28; D is uncertain. Germline CDR1 MDHEN, CDR2 SYDVKM. Trimming removed 8 bases at V and 0 bases at J, with 11 bases between. This CDR3 is 14 amino acids long. For the CDR3, the DNA is TGTGCCAGCTCCCTACTGAGCTCCTACAATGAGCAGTTCTTC. Residues: CASSLLSSYNEQFF.

The chain is built from TRBV12-3 or TRBV12-4 and TRBJ2-4, with D perhaps matching TRBD1 (5 bases). V dropped 5 bases and J dropped 1 base, with 9 bases sitting between them. This CDR3 is built from 14 residues. The CDR3 region is CASSAGSAKNIQYF. Here the CDR3 DNA reads TGTGCCAGCAGTGCAGGGTCTGCCAAAAACATTCAGTACTTC.

There are a few counts of this clonotype. The chain couples TRBV7-2 to TRBJ1-2; D call uncertain. CDR1 is SGHTA and CDR2 is FQGNSA in the germline V gene. The CDR3 has 12 amino acids. The V gene lost 5 bases and the J gene lost 5 bases, with 9 bases spanning the gap. CDR3 region: CASSPKGYGYTF. CDR3 nucleotides: TGTGCCAGCAGCCCCAAAGGTTATGGCTACACCTTC.